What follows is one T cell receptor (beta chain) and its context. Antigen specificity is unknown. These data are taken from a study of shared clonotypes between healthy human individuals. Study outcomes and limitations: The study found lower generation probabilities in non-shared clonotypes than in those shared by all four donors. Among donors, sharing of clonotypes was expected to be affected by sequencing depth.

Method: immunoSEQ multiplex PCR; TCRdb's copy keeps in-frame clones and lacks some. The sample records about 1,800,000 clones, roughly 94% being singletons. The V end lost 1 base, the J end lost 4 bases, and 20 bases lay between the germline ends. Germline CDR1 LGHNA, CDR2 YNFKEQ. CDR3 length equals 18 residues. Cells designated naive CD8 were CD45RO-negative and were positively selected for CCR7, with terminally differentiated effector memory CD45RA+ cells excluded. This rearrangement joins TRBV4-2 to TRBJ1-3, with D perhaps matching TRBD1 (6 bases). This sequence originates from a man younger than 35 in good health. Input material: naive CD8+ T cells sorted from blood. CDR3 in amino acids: CASSQVGTFGGPGNTIYF. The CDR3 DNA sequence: TGTGCCAGCAGCCAAGTAGGGACATTCGGTGGACCCGGAAACACCATATATTTT.